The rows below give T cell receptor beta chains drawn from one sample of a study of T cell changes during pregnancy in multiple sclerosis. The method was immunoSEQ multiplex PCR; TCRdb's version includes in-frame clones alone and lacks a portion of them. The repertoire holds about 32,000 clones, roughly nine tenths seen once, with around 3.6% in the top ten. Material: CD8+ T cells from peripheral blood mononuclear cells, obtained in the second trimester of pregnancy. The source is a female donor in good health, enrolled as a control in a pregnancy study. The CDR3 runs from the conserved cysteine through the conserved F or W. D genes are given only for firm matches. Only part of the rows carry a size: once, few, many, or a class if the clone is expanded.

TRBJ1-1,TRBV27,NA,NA,CASSLNMNTEAFF,TGTGCCAGCAGTTTAAACATGAACACTGAAGCTTTCTTT
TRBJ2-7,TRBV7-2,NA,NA,CASSSEVSLSYEQYF,TGTGCCAGCAGCTCGGAGGTGTCCCTCTCCTACGAGCAGTACTTC
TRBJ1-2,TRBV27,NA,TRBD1,CASSLRQGAPGGYTF,TGTGCCAGCAGTTTACGGCAGGGGGCCCCCGGTGGCTACACCTTC
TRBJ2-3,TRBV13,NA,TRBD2,CASSFVRERGSTDTQYF,TGTGCCAGCAGCTTTGTTAGGGAGCGGGGGAGCACAGATACGCAGTATTTT
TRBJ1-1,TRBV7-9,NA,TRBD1,CASSLGAGGTEAFF,TGTGCCAGCAGCTTAGGGGCAGGGGGCACTGAAGCTTTCTTT
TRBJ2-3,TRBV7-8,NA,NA,CASRSLRTDTQYF,TGTGCCAGCAGATCTCTCAGGACAGATACGCAGTATTTT
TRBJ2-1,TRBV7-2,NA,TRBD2,CASSPGTSGGRENEQFF,TGTGCCAGCAGCCCGGGGACTAGCGGGGGGCGGGAGAATGAGCAGTTCTTC
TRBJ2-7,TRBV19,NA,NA,CASSTMGGTYEQYF,TGTGCCAGTAGTACGATGGGGGGAACCTACGAGCAGTACTTC
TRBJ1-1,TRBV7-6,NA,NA,CASSLRGGTEAFF,TGTGCCAGCAGCTTAAGAGGGGGCACTGAAGCTTTCTTT
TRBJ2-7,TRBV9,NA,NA,CASSVDGHDYEQYF,TGTGCCAGCAGCGTAGATGGACACGACTACGAGCAGTACTTC
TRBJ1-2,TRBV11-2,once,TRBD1,CASSNRDRGPWGYGYTF,TGTGCCAGCAGCAACCGGGACAGGGGGCCATGGGGCTATGGCTACACCTTC
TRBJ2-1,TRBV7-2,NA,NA,CASSLFRGQRGAHEQFF,TGTGCCAGCAGCTTATTTAGAGGACAGCGGGGTGCCCATGAGCAGTTCTTC
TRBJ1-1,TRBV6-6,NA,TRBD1,CASSSHRGSATEAFF,TGTGCCAGCAGTTCCCACAGGGGAAGCGCGACTGAAGCTTTCTTT
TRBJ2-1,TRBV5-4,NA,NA,CASSQGGAGGFF,TGTGCCAGCAGCCAGGGCGGGGCCGGCGGGTTCTTC
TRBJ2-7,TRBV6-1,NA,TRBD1,CASSATGGYEQYF,TGTGCCAGCAGTGCAACAGGGGGCTACGAGCAGTACTTC
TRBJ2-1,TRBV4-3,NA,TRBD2,CASSQAGLDYNEQFF,TGCGCCAGCAGCCAAGCGGGACTAGACTACAATGAGCAGTTCTTC
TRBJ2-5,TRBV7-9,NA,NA,CASRPDSPTVQETQYF,TGTGCCAGCAGGCCGGACAGCCCGACAGTCCAAGAGACCCAGTACTTC
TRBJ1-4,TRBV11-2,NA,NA,CASSFAGVEEKLFF,TGTGCCAGCAGCTTCGCAGGGGTCGAGGAAAAACTGTTTTTT
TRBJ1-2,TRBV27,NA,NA,CASSNRDLSNGYTF,TGTGCCAGCAGCAACAGGGATCTTTCTAATGGCTACACCTTC
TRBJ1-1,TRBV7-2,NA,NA,CASSPRGSHLGLNTEAFF,TGTGCCAGCAGCCCAAGAGGGTCCCATTTGGGGTTAAACACTGAAGCTTTCTTT
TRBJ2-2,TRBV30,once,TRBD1,CAWSESGGLGELFF,TGTGCCTGGAGTGAGTCAGGGGGCCTCGGGGAGCTGTTTTTT
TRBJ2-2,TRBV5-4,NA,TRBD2,CASSSRGLAGGTNTGELFF,TGTGCCAGCAGCTCAAGGGGACTAGCGGGGGGTACGAACACCGGGGAGCTGTTTTTT
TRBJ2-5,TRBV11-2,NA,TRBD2,CASSLGLAQETQYF,TGTGCCAGCAGCCTGGGACTAGCTCAAGAGACCCAGTACTTC
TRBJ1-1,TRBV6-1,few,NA,CASTLTENTEAFF,TGTGCCAGCACCTTGACAGAGAACACTGAAGCTTTCTTT
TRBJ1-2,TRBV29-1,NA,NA,CSVEVGVSGYTF,TGCAGCGTTGAGGTCGGGGTCTCTGGCTACACCTTC
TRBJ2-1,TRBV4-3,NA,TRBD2,CASSQDSAGGLNEQFF,TGCGCCAGCAGCCAAGATTCGGCGGGGGGGCTTAATGAGCAGTTCTTC
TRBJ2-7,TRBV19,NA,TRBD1,CASSLTGVYEQYF,TGTGCCAGTAGTCTCACAGGGGTTTACGAGCAGTACTTC
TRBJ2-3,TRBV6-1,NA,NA,CASSDTTGLLPDTQYF,TGTGCCAGCAGTGACACGACAGGACTTCTACCAGATACGCAGTATTTT
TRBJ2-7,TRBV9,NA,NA,CASSRGGATYEQYF,TGTGCCAGCTCAAGGGGGGGGGCCACCTACGAGCAGTACTTC
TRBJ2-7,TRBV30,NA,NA,CAWSLENEQYF,TGTGCCTGGAGTTTAGAGAACGAGCAGTACTTC
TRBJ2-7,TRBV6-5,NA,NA,CASSYRGNTYEQYF,TGTGCCAGCAGTTATCGGGGAAACACCTACGAGCAGTACTTC
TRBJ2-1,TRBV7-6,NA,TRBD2,CASSPPAGGSHEQFF,TGTGCCAGCAGCCCTCCAGCGGGGGGTTCCCATGAGCAGTTCTTC
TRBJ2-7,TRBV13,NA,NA,CASSDIGIGEQYF,TGTGCCAGCAGCGATATCGGGATCGGCGAGCAGTACTTC
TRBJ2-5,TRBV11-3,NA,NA,CASSLDPAGQETQYF,TGTGCCAGCAGCTTAGATCCCGCGGGTCAAGAGACCCAGTACTTC
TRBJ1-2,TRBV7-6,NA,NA,CASSLEAGHLGYTF,TGTGCCAGCAGCTTAGAGGCAGGGCATCTTGGCTACACCTTC
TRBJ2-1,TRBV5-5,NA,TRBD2,CASSFGDRVWRGGRNEQFF,TGTGCCAGCAGCTTTGGGGATCGGGTTTGGCGGGGGGGCAGAAATGAGCAGTTCTTC
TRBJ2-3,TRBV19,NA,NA,CAGLDSRTDTQYF,TGTGCCGGATTAGACAGCCGCACAGATACGCAGTATTTT
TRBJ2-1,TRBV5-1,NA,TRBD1,CASSLAEWGQGHEQFF,TGCGCCAGCAGCTTGGCCGAGTGGGGACAGGGCCATGAGCAGTTCTTC
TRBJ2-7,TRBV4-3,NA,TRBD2,CASSQGAGGTYEQYF,TGCGCCAGCAGCCAAGGAGCGGGGGGGACCTACGAGCAGTACTTC
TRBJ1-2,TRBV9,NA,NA,CASSAGTRATNYGYTF,TGTGCCAGCAGCGCTGGGACAAGAGCGACTAACTATGGCTACACCTTC
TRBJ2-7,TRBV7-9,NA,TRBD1,CASSFRDRDEQYF,TGTGCCAGCAGCTTCCGCGACAGGGACGAGCAGTACTTC
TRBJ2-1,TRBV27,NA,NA,CASSQGANNEQFF,TGTGCCAGCAGTCAAGGGGCAAACAATGAGCAGTTCTTC
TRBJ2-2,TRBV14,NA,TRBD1,CASSQDAGGFMTGELFF,TGTGCCAGCAGCCAAGATGCAGGGGGCTTTATGACCGGGGAGCTGTTTTTT
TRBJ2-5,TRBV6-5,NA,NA,CASSYSNLETQYF,TGTGCCAGCAGTTACTCGAACTTAGAGACCCAGTACTTC
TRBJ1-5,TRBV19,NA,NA,CASSIGVDRSNQPQHF,TGTGCCAGTAGTATAGGCGTCGACAGGAGCAATCAGCCCCAGCATTTT
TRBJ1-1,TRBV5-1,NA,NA,CASSGPNTEAFF,TGCGCCAGCAGCGGGCCCAACACTGAAGCTTTCTTT
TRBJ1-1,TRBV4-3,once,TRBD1,CASSQGTGFDTEAFF,TGCGCCAGCAGCCAGGGGACAGGGTTTGACACTGAAGCTTTCTTT
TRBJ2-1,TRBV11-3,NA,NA,CASSSYTGHNNEQFF,TGTGCCAGCAGCTCCTATACGGGACACAACAATGAGCAGTTCTTC